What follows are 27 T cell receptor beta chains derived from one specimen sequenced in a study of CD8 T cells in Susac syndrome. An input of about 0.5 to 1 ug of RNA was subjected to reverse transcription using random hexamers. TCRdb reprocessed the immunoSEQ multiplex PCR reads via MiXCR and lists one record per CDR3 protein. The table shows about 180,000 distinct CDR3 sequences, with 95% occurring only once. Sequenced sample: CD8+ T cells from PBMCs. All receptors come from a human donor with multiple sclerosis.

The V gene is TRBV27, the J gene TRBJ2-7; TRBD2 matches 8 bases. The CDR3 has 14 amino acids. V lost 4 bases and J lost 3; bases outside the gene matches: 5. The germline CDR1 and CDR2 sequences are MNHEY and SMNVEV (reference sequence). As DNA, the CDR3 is TGTGCCAGCAGTTCCCGACTAGCGCACTACGAGCAGTACTTC. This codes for CASSSRLAHYEQYF.

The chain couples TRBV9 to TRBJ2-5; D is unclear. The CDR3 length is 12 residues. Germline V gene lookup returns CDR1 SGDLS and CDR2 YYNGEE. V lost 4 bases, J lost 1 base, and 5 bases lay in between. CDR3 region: CASSTTQETQYF. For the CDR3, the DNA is TGTGCCAGCAGCACCACCCAAGAGACCCAGTACTTC.

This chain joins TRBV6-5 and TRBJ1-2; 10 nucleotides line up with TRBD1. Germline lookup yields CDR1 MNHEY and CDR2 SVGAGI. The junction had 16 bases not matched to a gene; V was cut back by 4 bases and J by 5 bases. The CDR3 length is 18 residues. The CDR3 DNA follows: TGTGCCAGCAGTTTTAAATTTCGTATGGGGACAGGGGTTTATGGCTACACCTTC. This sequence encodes CASSFKFRMGTGVYGYTF.

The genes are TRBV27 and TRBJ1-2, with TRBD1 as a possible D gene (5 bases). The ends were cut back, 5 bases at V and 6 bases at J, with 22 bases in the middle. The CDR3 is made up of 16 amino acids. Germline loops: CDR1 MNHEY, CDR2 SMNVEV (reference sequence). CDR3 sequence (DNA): TGTGCCAGCAGTCTAACACCATACCAGGGATGGGATGGCTACACCTTC. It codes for CASSLTPYQGWDGYTF.

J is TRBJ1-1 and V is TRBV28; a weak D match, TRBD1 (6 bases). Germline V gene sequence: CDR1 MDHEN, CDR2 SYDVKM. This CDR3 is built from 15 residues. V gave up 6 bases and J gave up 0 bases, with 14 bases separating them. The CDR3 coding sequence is TGTGCCAGCAGCCCGTTTGGGGGGCTGAACACTGAAGCTTTCTTT. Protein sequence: CASSPFGGLNTEAFF.

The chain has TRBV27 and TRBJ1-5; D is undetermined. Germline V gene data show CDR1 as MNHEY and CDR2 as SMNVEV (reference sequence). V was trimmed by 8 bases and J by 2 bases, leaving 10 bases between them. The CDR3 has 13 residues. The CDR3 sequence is CASGRERNQPQHF. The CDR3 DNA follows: TGTGCCAGCGGTCGGGAACGCAATCAGCCCCAGCATTTT.

CDR3 bases: TGTGCCAGCGGGAGCGGGGGGGCCGGAGATACGCAGTATTTT. Protein: CASGSGGAGDTQYF. The V call is TRBV3-1, the J call TRBJ2-3; 10 bases align to TRBD2. The germline V gene has CDR1 LGHDT and CDR2 YNNKEL (reference sequence). The ends lost 8 bases at V and 5 bases at J; junction bases unmatched: 7. This CDR3 has 14 amino acids.

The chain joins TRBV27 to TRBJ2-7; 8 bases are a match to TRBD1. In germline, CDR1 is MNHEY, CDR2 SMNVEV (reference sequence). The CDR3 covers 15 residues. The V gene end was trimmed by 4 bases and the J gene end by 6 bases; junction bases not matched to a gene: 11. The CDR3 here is CASSSDRDRIGEQYF. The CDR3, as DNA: TGTGCCAGCAGTTCAGACCGGGACAGGATAGGCGAGCAGTACTTC.

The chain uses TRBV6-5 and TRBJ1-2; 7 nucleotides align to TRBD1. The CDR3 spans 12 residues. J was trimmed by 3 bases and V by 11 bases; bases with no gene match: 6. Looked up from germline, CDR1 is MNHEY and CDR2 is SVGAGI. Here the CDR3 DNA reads TGTGCCTCTCAGGGGGGCTACTATGGCTACACCTTC. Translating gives CASQGGYYGYTF.

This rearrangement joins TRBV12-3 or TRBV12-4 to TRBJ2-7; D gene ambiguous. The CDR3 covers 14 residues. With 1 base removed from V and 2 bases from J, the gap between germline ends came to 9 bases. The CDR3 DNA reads TGTGCCAGCAGTTTAGTCGACCGGACCTACGAGCAGTACTTC. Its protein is CASSLVDRTYEQYF.

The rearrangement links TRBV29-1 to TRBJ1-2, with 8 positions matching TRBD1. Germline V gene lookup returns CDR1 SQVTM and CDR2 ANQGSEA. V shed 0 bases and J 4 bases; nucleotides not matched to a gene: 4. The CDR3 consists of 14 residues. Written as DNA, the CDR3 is TGCAGCGTTGAAGATCAGGGGGCAAGCTATGGCTACACCTTC. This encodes CSVEDQGASYGYTF.

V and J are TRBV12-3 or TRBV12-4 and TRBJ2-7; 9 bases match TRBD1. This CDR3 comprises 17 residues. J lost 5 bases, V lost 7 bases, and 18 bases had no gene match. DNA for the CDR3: TGTGCCAGCATTCTCCCCCCCCCAAGGGACAGGGCTCACGAGCAGTACTTC. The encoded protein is CASILPPPRDRAHEQYF.

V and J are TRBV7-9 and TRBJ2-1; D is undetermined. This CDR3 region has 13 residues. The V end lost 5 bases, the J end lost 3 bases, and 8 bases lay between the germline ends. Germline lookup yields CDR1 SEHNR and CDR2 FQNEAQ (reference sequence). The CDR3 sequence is CASSVSGYNEQFF. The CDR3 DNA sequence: TGTGCCAGCAGCGTATCGGGCTACAATGAGCAGTTCTTC. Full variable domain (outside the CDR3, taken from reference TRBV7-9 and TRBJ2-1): DTGVSQNPRHKITKRGQNVTFRCDPISEHNRLYWYRQTLGQGPEFLTYFQNEAQLEKSRLLSDRFSAERPKGSFSTLEIQRTEQGDSAMYLCASSVSGYNEQFFGPGTRLTVL.

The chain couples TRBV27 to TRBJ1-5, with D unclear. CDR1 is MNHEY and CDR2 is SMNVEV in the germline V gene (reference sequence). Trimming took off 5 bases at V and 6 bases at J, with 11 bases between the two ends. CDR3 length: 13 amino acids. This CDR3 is CASSQGLSQPQHF. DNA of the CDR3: TGTGCCAGCAGTCAAGGGCTGAGTCAGCCCCAGCATTTT.

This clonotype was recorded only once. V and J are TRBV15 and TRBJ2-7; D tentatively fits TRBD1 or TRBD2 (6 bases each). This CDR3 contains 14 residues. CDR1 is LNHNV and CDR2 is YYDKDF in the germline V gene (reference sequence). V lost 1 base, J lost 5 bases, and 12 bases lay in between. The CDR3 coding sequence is TGTGCCACCAGCAGAGGGGGGGCATACGACGAGCAGTACTTC. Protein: CATSRGGAYDEQYF.

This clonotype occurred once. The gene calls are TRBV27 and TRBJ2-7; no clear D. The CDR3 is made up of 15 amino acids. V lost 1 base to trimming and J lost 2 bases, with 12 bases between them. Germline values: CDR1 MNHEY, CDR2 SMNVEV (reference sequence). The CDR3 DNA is TGTGCCAGCAGTTTATTGGGCAGGAACGCCTACGAGCAGTACTTC. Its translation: CASSLLGRNAYEQYF.

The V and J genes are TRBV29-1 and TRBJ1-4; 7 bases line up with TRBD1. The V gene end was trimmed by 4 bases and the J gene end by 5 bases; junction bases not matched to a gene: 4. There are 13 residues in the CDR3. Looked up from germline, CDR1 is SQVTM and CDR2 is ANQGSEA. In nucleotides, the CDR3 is TGCAGCGTTGTCGGGGACAGCAATGAAAAACTGTTTTTT. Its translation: CSVVGDSNEKLFF.

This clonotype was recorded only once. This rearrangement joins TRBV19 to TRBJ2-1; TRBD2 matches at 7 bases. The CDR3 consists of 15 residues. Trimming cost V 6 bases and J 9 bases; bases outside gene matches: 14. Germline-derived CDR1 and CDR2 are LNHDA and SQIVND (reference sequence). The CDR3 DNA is TGTGCCAGTAGCGACCTAGCGGCCCTCGTTGGTGAGCAGTTCTTC. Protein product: CASSDLAALVGEQFF.

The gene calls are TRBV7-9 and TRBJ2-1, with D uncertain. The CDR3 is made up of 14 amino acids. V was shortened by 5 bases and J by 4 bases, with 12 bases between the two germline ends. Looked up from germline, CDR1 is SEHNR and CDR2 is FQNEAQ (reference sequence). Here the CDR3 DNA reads TGTGCCAGCAGCCCAGTGGAGTCGTACAATGAGCAGTTCTTC. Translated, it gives CASSPVESYNEQFF.

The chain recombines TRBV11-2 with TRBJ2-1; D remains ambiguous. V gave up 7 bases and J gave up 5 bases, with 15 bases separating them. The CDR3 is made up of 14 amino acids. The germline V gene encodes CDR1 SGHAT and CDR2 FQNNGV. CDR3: CASMSLGRHNEQFF. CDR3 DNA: TGTGCCAGCATGAGCCTTGGGCGGCACAATGAGCAGTTCTTC.

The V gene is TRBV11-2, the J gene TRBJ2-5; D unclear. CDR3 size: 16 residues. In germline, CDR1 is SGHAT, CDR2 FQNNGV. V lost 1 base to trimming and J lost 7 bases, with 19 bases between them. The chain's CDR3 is CASSLVPDPGTGTQYF. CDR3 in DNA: TGTGCCAGCAGCTTAGTTCCGGACCCCGGCACGGGGACCCAGTACTTC.

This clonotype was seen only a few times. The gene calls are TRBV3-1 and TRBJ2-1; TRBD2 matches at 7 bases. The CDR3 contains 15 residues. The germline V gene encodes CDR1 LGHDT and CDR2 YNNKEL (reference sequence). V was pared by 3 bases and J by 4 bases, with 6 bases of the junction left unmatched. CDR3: CASSQEGLTYNEQFF. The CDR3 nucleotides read TGTGCCAGCAGCCAGGAGGGACTAACATACAATGAGCAGTTCTTC.

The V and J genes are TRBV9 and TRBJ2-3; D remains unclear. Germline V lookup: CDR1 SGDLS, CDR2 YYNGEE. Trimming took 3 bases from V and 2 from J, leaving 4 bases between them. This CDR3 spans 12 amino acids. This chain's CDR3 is CASSDYTDTQYF. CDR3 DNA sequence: TGTGCCAGCAGCGATTACACAGATACGCAGTATTTT. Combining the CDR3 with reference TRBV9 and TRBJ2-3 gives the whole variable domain DSGVTQTPKHLITATGQRVTLRCSPRSGDLSVYWYQQSLDQGLQFLIQYYNGEERAKGNILERFSAQQFPDLHSELNLSSLELGDSALYFCASSDYTDTQYFGPGTRLTVL.

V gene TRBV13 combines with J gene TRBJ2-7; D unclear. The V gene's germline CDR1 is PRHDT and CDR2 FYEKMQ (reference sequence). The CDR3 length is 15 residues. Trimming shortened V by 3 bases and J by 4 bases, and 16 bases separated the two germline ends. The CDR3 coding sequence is TGTGCCAGCAGCTTTTTTGGACGAGGAGTGTACGAGCAGTACTTC. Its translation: CASSFFGRGVYEQYF.

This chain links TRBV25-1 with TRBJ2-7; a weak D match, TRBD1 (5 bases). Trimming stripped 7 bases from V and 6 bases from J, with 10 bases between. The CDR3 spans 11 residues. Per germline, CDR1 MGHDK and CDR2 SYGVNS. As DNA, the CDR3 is TGTGCCAGCACTCAAGGGGCCGAGCAGTACTTC. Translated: CASTQGAEQYF.

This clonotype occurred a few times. The CDR3 here is CASSLGSNEQYF. CDR3 coding DNA: TGTGCCAGCAGCTTAGGCTCGAACGAGCAGTACTTC. The chain links TRBV7-9 to TRBJ2-7; D not certain. From germline, CDR1 is SEHNR and CDR2 FQNEAQ (reference sequence). The CDR3 sequence is 12 residues long. V was pared by 1 base and J by 5 bases, with 6 bases between.

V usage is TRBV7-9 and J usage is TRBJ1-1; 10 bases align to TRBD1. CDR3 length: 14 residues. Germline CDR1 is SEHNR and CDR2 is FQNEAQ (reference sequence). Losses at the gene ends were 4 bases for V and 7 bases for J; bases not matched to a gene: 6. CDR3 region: CASSSPGTGDEAFF. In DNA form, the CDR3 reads TGTGCCAGCAGCTCCCCGGGGACAGGGGATGAAGCTTTCTTT. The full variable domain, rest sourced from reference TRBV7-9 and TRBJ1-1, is DTGVSQNPRHKITKRGQNVTFRCDPISEHNRLYWYRQTLGQGPEFLTYFQNEAQLEKSRLLSDRFSAERPKGSFSTLEIQRTEQGDSAMYLCASSSPGTGDEAFFGQGTRLTVV.